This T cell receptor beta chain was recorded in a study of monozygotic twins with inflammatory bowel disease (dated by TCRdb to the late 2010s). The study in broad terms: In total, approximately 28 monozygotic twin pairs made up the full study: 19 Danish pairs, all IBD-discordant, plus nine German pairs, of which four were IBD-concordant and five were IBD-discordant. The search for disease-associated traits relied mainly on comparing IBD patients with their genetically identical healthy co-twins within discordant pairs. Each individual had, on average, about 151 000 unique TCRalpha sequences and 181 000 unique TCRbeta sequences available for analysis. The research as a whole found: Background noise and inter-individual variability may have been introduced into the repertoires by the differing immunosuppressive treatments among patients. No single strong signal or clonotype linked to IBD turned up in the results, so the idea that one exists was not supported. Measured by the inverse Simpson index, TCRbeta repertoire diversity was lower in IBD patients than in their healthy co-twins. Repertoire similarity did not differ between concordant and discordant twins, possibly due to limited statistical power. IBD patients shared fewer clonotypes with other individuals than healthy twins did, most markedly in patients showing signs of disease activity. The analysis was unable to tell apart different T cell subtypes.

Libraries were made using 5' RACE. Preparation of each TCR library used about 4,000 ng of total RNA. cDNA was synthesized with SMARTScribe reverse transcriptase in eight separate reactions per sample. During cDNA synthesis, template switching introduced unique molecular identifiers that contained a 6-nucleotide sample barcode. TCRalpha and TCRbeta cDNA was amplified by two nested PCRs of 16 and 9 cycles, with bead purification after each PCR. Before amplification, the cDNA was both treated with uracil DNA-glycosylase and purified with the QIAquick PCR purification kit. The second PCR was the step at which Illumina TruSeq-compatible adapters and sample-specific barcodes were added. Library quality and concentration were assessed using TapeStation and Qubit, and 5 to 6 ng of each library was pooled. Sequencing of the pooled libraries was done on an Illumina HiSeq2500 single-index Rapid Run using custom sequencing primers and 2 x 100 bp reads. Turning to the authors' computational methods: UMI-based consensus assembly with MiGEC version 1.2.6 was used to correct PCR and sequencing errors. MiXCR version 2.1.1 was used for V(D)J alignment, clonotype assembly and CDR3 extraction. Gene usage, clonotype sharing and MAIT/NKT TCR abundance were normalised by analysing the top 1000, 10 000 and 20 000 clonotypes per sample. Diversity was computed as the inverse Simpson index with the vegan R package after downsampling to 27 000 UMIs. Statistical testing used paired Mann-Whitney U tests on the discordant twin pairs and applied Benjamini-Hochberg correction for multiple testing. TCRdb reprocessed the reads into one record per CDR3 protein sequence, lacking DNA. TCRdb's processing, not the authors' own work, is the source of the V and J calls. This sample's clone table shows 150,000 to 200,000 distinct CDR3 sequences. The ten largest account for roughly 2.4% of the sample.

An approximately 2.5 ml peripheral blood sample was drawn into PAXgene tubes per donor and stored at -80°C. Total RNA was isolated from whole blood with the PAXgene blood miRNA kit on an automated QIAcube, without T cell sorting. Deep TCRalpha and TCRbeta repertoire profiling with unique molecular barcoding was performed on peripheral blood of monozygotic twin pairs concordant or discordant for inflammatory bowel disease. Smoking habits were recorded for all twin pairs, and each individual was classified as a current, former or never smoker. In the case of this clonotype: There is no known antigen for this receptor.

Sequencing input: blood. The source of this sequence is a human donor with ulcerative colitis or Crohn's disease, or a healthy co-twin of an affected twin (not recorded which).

This receptor carries the CDR3 CASSFLNNSPLHF. The rearrangement joined TRBV5-6 to TRBJ1-6. The CDR3 numbers 13 residues from cysteine through phenylalanine. The entry carries no DNA sequence. Looking up the germline V gene yields CDR1 SGHDT and CDR2 YYEEEE.